This T cell receptor beta chain was identified during a study of CD8 T cells in Susac syndrome. General study findings and limits: A relatively small number of individuals underwent TCR sequencing and HLA analysis.

The study used treatment-naive patients who had stable or active relapsing-remitting disease as multiple sclerosis controls. A remark on this clonotype: Its specificity is unknown.

The CDR3 totals 14 residues. The V gene's germline CDR1 is SGHRS and CDR2 YFSETQ. Trimming removed 0 bases from V and 4 bases from J, with 9 bases in between. Reverse transcription of 0.5 to 1 ug RNA used random hexamers. Multiplex PCR with immunoSEQ amplified the TCR beta CDR3 across 54 Vbeta and 13 Jbeta. TCRdb reanalysed the immunoSEQ multiplex PCR reads using MiXCR and keeps one entry per CDR3 protein. The table records approximately 140,000 distinct CDR3 sequences, roughly 96% of them present only once. Specimen: CD4+ T cells from PBMCs. The TCR originated in a human donor with multiple sclerosis. The chain carries TRBV5-1 and TRBJ2-3; D unclear. The DNA of the CDR3 is TGCGCCAGCAGCTTGGACGGTTTAGCAGATACGCAGTATTTT. It codes for CASSLDGLADTQYF.